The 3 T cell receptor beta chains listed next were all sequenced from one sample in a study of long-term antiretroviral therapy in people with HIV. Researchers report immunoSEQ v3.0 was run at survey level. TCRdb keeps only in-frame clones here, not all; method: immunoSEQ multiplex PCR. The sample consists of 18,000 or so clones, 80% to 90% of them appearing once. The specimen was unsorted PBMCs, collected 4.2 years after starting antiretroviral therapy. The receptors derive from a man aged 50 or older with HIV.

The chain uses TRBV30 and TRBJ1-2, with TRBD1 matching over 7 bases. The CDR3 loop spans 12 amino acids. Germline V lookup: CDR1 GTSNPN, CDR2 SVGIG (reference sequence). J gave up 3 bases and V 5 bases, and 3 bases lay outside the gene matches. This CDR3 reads CAWAGTDYGYTF. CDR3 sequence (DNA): TGTGCCTGGGCCGGGACAGACTATGGCTACACCTTC.

The CDR3 spells CASSLSRGNEQYF. CDR3 in DNA: TGTGCCAGCAGTCTTTCCAGGGGAAACGAGCAGTACTTC. The chain is built from TRBV27 and TRBJ2-7; possibly TRBD1 for D (6 bases). The CDR3 is 13 residues long. The germline CDR1 and CDR2 sequences are MNHEY and SMNVEV (reference sequence). With 5 bases removed from V and 5 bases from J, the gap between germline ends came to 13 bases.

For the CDR3, the DNA is TGTGCCACCAGCGTCGACAGGGTGAACACTGAAGCTTTCTTT. Translation: CATSVDRVNTEAFF. The rearrangement links TRBV15 to TRBJ1-1; 7 bases fit TRBD1. V gave up 5 bases and J gave up 0 bases; unmatched junction bases: 3. This CDR3 is 14 amino acids long. In germline, CDR1 is LNHNV, CDR2 YYDKDF (reference sequence).